A single sample gave rise to the 3 T cell receptor beta chains below, sequenced in a study of blood T cell repertoires in COVID-19. TCRdb keeps only in-frame clones here, not all; method: immunoSEQ multiplex PCR. The sample lists roughly 70,000 clones; roughly 80% were seen once. The sample taken for sequencing was peripheral blood. Every receptor here comes from a man in his sixties with acute or convalescent COVID-19.

The chain has TRBV6-4 and TRBJ2-3, with D tentatively TRBD1 (5 bases). The germline V and J ends were trimmed by 5 bases and 2 bases, with 11 bases remaining between them. Germline values: CDR1 MRHNA, CDR2 SNTAGT. This CDR3 comprises 14 residues. The chain's CDR3 is CASSSTAFTDTQYF. CDR3 nucleotide sequence: TGTGCCAGCAGTTCGACAGCGTTCACAGATACGCAGTATTTT.

This clone was recorded a few times. J is TRBJ1-2 and V is TRBV30, with 9 bases identical to TRBD1. V lost 2 bases and J lost 5; bases outside the gene matches: 9. Germline CDR1 and CDR2: GTSNPN and SVGIG (reference sequence). The CDR3 has 15 amino acids. The chain's CDR3 is CAWSLPQGAFYGYTF. The CDR3 bases are TGTGCCTGGAGTTTGCCACAGGGGGCCTTTTATGGCTACACCTTC.

This chain links TRBV11-3 with TRBJ2-5; 11 bases agree with TRBD1. V dropped 5 bases and J dropped 5; count of bases not matched to a gene: 7. This CDR3 comprises 15 residues. The V gene's germline CDR1 is SGHNT and CDR2 YENEEA. The CDR3 here is CASSPRTGGVETQYF. CDR3 DNA sequence: TGTGCCAGCAGCCCGAGGACAGGGGGCGTCGAGACCCAGTACTTC. The entire variable domain, with the rest obtained from reference TRBV11-3 and TRBJ2-5, is as follows: EAGVVQSPRYKIIEKKQPVAFWCNPISGHNTLYWYLQNLGQGPELLIRYENEEAVDDSQLPKDRFSAERLKGVDSTLKIQPAELGDSAVYLCASSPRTGGVETQYFGPGTRLLVL.